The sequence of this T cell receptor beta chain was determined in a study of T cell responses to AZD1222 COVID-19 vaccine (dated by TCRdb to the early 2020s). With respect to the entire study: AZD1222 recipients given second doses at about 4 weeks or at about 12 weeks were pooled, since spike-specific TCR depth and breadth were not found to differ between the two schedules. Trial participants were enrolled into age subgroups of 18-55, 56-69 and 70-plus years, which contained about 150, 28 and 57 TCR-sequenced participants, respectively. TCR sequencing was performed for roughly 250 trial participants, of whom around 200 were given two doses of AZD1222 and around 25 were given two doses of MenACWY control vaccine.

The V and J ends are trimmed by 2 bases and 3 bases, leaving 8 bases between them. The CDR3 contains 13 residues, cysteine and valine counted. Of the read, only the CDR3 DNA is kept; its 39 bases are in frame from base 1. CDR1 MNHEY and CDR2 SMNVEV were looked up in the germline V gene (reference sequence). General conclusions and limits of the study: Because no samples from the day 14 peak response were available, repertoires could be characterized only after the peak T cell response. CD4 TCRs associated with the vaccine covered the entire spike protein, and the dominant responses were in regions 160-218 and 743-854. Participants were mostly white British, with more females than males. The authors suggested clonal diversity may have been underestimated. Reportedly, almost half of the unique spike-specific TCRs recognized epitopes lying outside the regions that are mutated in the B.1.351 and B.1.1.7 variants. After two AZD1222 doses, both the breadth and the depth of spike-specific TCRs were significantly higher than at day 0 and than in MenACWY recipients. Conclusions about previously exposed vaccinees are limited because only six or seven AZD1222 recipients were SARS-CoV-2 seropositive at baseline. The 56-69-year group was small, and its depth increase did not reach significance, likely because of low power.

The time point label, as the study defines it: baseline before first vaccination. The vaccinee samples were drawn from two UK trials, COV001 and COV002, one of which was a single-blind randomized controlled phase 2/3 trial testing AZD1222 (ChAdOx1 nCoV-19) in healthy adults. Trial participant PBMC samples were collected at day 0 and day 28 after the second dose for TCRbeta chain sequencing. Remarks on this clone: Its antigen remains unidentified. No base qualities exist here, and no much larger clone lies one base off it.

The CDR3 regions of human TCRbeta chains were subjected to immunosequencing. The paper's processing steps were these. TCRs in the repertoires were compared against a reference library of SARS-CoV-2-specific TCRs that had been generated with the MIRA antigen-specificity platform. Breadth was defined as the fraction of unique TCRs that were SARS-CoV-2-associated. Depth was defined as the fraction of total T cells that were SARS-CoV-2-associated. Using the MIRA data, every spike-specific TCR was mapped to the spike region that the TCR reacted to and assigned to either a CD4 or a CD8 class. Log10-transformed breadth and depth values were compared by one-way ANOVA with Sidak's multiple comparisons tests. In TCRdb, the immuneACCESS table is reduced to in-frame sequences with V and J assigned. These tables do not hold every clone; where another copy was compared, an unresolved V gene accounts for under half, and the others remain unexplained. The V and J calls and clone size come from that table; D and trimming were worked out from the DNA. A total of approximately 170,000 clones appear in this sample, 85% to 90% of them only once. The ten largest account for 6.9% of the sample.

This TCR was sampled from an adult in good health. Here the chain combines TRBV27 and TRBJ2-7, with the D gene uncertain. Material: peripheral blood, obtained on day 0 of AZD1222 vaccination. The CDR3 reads CASSLGIHYEQYV. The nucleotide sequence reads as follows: TGTGCCAGCAGTTTAGGGATACACTACGAGCAGTACGTC.